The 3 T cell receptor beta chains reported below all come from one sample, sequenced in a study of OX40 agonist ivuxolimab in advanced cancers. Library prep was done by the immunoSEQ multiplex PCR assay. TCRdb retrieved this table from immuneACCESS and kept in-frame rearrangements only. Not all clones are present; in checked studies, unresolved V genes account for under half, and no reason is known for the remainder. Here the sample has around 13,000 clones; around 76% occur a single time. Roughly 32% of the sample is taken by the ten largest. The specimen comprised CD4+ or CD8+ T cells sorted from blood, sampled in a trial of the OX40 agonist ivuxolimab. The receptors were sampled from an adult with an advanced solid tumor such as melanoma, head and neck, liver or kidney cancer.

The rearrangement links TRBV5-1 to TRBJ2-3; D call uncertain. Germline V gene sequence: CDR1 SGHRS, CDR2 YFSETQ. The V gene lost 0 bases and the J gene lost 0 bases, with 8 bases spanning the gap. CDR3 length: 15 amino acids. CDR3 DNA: TGCGCCAGCAGCTTGGCGGCAGCAAGCACAGATACGCAGTATTTT. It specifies CASSLAAASTDTQYF.

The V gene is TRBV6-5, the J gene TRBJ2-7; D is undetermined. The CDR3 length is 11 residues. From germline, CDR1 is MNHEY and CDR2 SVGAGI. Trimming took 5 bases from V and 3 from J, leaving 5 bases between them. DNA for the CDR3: TGTGCCAGCAGTCCACTCTACGAGCAGTACTTC. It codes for CASSPLYEQYF.

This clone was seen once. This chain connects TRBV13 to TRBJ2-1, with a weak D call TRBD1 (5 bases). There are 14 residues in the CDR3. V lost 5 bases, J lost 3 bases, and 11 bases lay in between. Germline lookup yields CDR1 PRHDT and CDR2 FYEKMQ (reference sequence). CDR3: CASSPDRDYNEQFF. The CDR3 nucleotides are TGTGCCAGCAGCCCAGACAGAGACTACAATGAGCAGTTCTTC.